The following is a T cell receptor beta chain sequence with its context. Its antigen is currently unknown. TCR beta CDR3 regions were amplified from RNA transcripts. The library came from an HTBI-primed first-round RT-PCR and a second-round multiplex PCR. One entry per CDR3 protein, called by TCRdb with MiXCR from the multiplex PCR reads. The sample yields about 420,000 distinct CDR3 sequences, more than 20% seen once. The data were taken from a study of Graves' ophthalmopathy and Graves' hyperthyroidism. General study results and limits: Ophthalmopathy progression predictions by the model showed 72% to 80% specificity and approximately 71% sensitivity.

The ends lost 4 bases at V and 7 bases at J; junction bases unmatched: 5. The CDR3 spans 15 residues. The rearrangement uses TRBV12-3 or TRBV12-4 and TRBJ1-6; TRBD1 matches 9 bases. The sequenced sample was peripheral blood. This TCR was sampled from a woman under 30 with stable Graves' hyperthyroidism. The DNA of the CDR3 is TGTGCCAGCAGTTACGGGACAGGGTGGAATTCACCCCTCCACTTT. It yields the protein CASSYGTGWNSPLHF.